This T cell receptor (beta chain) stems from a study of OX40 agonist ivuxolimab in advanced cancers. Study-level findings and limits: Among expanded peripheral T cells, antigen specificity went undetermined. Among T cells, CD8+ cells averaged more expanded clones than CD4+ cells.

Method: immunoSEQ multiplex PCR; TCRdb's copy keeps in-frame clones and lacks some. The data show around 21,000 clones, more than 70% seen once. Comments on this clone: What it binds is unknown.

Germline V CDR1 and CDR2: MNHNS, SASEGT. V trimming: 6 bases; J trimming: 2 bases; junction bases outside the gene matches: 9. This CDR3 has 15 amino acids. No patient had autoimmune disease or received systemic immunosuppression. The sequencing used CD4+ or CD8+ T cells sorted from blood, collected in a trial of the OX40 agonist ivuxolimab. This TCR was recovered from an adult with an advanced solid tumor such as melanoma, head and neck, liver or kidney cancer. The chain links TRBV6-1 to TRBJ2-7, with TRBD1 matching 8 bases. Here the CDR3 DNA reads TGTGCCAGCAGCCCTACAGGGGGTAGGGCCTACGAGCAGTACTTC. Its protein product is CASSPTGGRAYEQYF.